This T cell receptor beta chain was identified in a study of early T cells in non-severe SARS-CoV-2 infection. This clonotype was counted ten times or more. V lost 6 bases and J 1 base, leaving 9 bases between the germline ends. The CDR3 sequence is 12 residues long. The germline CDR1 and CDR2 sequences are DFQATT and SNEGSKA (reference sequence). In TCRdb, the 5' RACE reads were re-called with MiXCR into one record per CDR3 protein. The sample lists 80,000 to 100,000 distinct CDR3 sequences; over 13% were seen once. Sequencing was done on a sample of whole blood. The chain employs TRBV20-1 and TRBJ1-1; no firm D call. The sequence was collected from an adult who was a healthcare worker with PCR-confirmed SARS-CoV-2 infection or an uninfected control (not recorded which). The CDR3 loop reads CSALRANTEAFF. The CDR3 DNA reads TGCAGTGCCCTACGCGCGAACACTGAAGCTTTCTTT.